These T cell receptor beta chains were read from a single sample in a study of siplizumab effects on memory and regulatory T cells. Using immunoSEQ multiplex PCR, the repertoire was profiled, and TCRdb retains in-frame clones only, with some absent. The sample lists 120,000 or so clones, roughly 92% occurring once. The specimen was CD4+ T cells sorted from blood. These TCRs come from a human donor in good health. The CDR3 runs from the conserved cysteine through the conserved F or W. The order of the fields is CDR3 protein, CDR3 DNA, CDR3 length, J gene, D gene, V gene, clone size. D genes are given only for firm matches. Not every row has a clone size; where given, it reads once, few, many or a size class.

CDR3: CASSQEPRGTSGGETQYF
DNA: TGCGCCAGCAGCCAAGAACCACGGGGTACTAGCGGGGGGGAGACCCAGTACTTC
length: 18
J: TRBJ2-5
D: TRBD2
V: TRBV4-1
size: .

CDR3: CASSLEGTLTGELFF
DNA: TGCGCCAGCAGCTTGGAGGGGACGCTAACCGGGGAGCTGTTTTTT
length: 15
J: TRBJ2-2
D: .
V: TRBV5-1
size: .

CDR3: CASSQDWSTNTDTQYF
DNA: TGCGCCAGCAGCCAAGATTGGTCGACGAACACAGATACGCAGTATTTT
length: 16
J: TRBJ2-3
D: .
V: TRBV4-1
size: .

CDR3: CASSLGPTSREQYF
DNA: TGTGCCAGCAGCTTAGGCCCCACTAGTCGCGAGCAGTACTTC
length: 14
J: TRBJ2-7
D: .
V: TRBV11-2
size: once

CDR3: CASSPFEGDTGELFF
DNA: TGCGCCAGCAGCCCTTTTGAGGGGGACACCGGGGAGCTGTTTTTT
length: 15
J: TRBJ2-2
D: .
V: TRBV5-1
size: .

CDR3: CASSLWGGTDTQYF
DNA: TGTGCCAGCAGCTTATGGGGGGGCACAGATACGCAGTATTTT
length: 14
J: TRBJ2-3
D: .
V: TRBV5-6
size: .

CDR3: CASSVALPSHTQYF
DNA: TGTGCCAGCAGCGTAGCTTTACCATCACATACGCAGTATTTT
length: 14
J: TRBJ2-3
D: .
V: TRBV9
size: .

CDR3: CASSSRGQGSETQYF
DNA: TGTGCCAGCTCTTCACGGGGACAGGGGTCGGAGACCCAGTACTTC
length: 15
J: TRBJ2-5
D: TRBD1
V: TRBV18
size: .

CDR3: CAWSAGAYYTEAFF
DNA: TGTGCCTGGAGTGCAGGGGCCTACTACACTGAAGCTTTCTTT
length: 14
J: TRBJ1-1
D: .
V: TRBV30
size: few

CDR3: CATSPGGASYEQYF
DNA: TGTGCCACCAGCCCCGGCGGCGCTTCCTACGAGCAGTACTTC
length: 14
J: TRBJ2-7
D: .
V: TRBV15
size: few

CDR3: CASSRETGKGNTIYF
DNA: TGTGCCAGCAGCCGGGAGACAGGGAAGGGAAACACCATATATTTT
length: 15
J: TRBJ1-3
D: TRBD1
V: TRBV4-2
size: once

CDR3: CASSQGTSSYEQYF
DNA: TGTGCCAGCTCCCAGGGGACAAGCTCCTACGAGCAGTACTTC
length: 14
J: TRBJ2-7
D: .
V: TRBV18
size: once

CDR3: CASSPYANTGELFF
DNA: TGTGCCAGCAGCCCTTACGCGAACACCGGGGAGCTGTTTTTT
length: 14
J: TRBJ2-2
D: .
V: TRBV7-2
size: .

CDR3: CASSRRQPSGANVLTF
DNA: TGTGCCAGCAGCAGAAGACAGCCCTCTGGGGCCAACGTCCTGACTTTC
length: 16
J: TRBJ2-6
D: .
V: TRBV9
size: once

CDR3: CASSLAAGASISNTDTQYF
DNA: TGTGCCAGCAGCTTAGCGGCGGGGGCATCGATTTCGAACACAGATACGCAGTATTTT
length: 19
J: TRBJ2-3
D: .
V: TRBV7-9
size: .

CDR3: CASSWDDSSTDTQYF
DNA: TGTGCCAGCAGCTGGGATGACTCTAGCACAGATACGCAGTATTTT
length: 15
J: TRBJ2-3
D: .
V: TRBV5-6
size: .

CDR3: CASSAGGGPTLYEQYF
DNA: TGTGCCAGCAGCGCTGGCGGGGGTCCTACCCTCTACGAGCAGTACTTC
length: 16
J: TRBJ2-7
D: TRBD2
V: TRBV7-2
size: .

CDR3: CASSYASSYNEQFF
DNA: TGTGCCAGCAGTTACGCTAGCTCCTACAATGAGCAGTTCTTC
length: 14
J: TRBJ2-1
D: .
V: TRBV6-5
size: .

CDR3: CASSTFGSFSGAFF
DNA: TGTGCCAGCAGCACCTTCGGGTCTTTCAGCGGAGCTTTCTTT
length: 14
J: TRBJ1-1
D: .
V: TRBV6-5
size: .

CDR3: CASSVGAGHTGELFF
DNA: TGTGCCAGCAGCGTAGGGGCGGGACACACCGGGGAGCTGTTTTTT
length: 15
J: TRBJ2-2
D: .
V: TRBV9
size: .

CDR3: CASSSGFETQYF
DNA: TGTGCCAGCAGTAGCGGGTTTGAGACCCAGTACTTC
length: 12
J: TRBJ2-5
D: .
V: TRBV25-1
size: once

CDR3: CASSYSKDTQYF
DNA: TGTGCCAGCAGTTACTCGAAGGATACGCAGTATTTT
length: 12
J: TRBJ2-3
D: .
V: TRBV6-6
size: once

CDR3: CSVGGQGVIAFF
DNA: TGCAGCGTTGGGGGACAGGGGGTGATAGCTTTCTTT
length: 12
J: TRBJ1-1
D: TRBD1
V: TRBV29-1
size: .

CDR3: CASSPGSGQPQHF
DNA: TGCGCCAGCAGCCCTGGCAGCGGTCAGCCCCAGCATTTT
length: 13
J: TRBJ1-5
D: .
V: TRBV4-1
size: .

CDR3: CASSPLRDTGELFF
DNA: TGTGCCAGCAGCCCTCTAAGGGACACCGGGGAGCTGTTTTTT
length: 14
J: TRBJ2-2
D: .
V: TRBV4-2
size: .

CDR3: CASSLAFGHRQETQYF
DNA: TGTGCCAGCAGCTTAGCATTTGGGCACCGGCAAGAGACCCAGTACTTC
length: 16
J: TRBJ2-5
D: .
V: TRBV11-2
size: .

CDR3: CASGLNSWVKTEAFF
DNA: TGTGCTAGTGGTTTAAATAGCTGGGTGAAGACTGAAGCTTTCTTT
length: 15
J: TRBJ1-1
D: .
V: TRBV12-5
size: .

CDR3: CSVEKLLGEQYF
DNA: TGCAGCGTTGAAAAGCTCCTAGGAGAGCAGTACTTC
length: 12
J: TRBJ2-7
D: .
V: TRBV29-1
size: .